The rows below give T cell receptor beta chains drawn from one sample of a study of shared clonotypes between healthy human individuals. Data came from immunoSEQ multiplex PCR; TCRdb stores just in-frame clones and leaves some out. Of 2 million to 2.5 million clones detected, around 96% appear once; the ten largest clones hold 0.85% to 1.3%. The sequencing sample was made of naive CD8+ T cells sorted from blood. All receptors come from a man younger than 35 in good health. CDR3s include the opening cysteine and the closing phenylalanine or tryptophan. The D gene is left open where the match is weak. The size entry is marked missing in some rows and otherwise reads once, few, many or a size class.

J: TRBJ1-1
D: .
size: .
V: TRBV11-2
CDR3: CASESVTGTEAFF
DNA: TGTGCCAGCGAGTCGGTAACGGGCACTGAAGCTTTCTTT

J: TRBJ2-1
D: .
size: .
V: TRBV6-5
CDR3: CASSPDIGVRGEQFF
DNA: TGTGCCAGCAGTCCCGATATCGGGGTTCGAGGTGAGCAGTTCTTC

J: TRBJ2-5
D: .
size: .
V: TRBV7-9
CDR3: CASSLAGLAPEEQETQYF
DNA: TGTGCCAGCAGCTTAGCGGGGCTAGCACCCGAAGAACAAGAGACCCAGTACTTC

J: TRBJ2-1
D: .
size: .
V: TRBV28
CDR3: CASSPSGEQFF
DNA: TGTGCCAGCAGTCCCTCTGGCGAGCAGTTCTTC

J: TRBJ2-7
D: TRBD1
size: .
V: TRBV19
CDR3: CASSISREWPGGEQYF
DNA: TGTGCCAGTAGTATATCCCGAGAGTGGCCAGGGGGCGAGCAGTACTTC

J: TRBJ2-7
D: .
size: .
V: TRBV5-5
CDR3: CASSLWPNSYEQYF
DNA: TGTGCCAGCAGCTTGTGGCCGAACTCCTACGAGCAGTACTTC

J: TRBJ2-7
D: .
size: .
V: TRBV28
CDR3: CASSNPAYEQYF
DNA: TGTGCCAGCAGTAATCCCGCGTACGAGCAGTACTTC

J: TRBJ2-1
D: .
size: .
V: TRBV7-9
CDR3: CASSFPGRIISKNEQFF
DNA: TGTGCCAGCAGCTTCCCCGGTCGGATTATTTCAAAGAATGAGCAGTTCTTC

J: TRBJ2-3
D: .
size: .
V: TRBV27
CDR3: CASSWGPSTDTQYF
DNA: TGTGCCAGCAGTTGGGGGCCTAGCACAGATACGCAGTATTTT

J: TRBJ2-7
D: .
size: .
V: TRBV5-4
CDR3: CASSPPEGSYEQYF
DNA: TGTGCCAGCAGCCCTCCTGAAGGCTCCTACGAGCAGTACTTC

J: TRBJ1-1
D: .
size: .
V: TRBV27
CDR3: CASSLSQGTEAFF
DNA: TGTGCCAGCAGTTTATCCCAGGGCACTGAAGCTTTCTTT

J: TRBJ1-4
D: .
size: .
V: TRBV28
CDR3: CASSLLVGGEKLFF
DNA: TGTGCCAGCAGCCTTCTTGTAGGGGGTGAAAAACTGTTTTTT

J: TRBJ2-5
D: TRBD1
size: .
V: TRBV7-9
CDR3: CASSSTGVGVETQYF
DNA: TGTGCCAGCAGCTCGACAGGGGTGGGAGTTGAGACCCAGTACTTC

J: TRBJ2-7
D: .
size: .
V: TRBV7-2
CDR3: CASSLTPTRGITYEQYF
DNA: TGTGCCAGCAGCTTAACCCCAACGAGGGGTATCACCTACGAGCAGTACTTC

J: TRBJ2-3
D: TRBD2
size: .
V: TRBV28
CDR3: CASSFSVPGLAPTDTQYF
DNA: TGTGCCAGCAGTTTTTCGGTACCGGGACTAGCTCCCACAGATACGCAGTATTTT

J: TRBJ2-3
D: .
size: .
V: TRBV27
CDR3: CASSRGERATDTQYF
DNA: TGTGCCAGCAGCCGCGGGGAGAGAGCCACGGATACGCAGTATTTT

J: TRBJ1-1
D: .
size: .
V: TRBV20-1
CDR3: CSAVDFEAFF
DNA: TGCAGTGCTGTGGATTTTGAAGCTTTCTTT

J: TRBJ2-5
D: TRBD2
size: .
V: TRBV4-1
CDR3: CASSQPGLAAETQYF
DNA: TGCGCCAGCAGCCAACCGGGACTAGCGGCAGAGACCCAGTACTTC

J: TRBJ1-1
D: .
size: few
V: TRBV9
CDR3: CASSVSMEGWNTEAFF
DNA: TGTGCCAGCAGCGTATCGATGGAGGGATGGAACACTGAAGCTTTCTTT

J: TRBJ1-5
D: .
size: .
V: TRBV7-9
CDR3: CASSLGSAGRPQHF
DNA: TGTGCCAGCAGCTTAGGGTCGGCTGGAAGGCCCCAGCATTTT

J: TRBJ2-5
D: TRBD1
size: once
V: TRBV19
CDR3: CASSSTGGQETQYF
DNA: TGTGCCAGTAGTTCGACAGGGGGCCAAGAGACCCAGTACTTC

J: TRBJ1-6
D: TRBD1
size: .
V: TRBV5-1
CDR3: CASSDGQGGDSPLHF
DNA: TGCGCCAGCAGCGACGGACAGGGAGGGGATTCACCCCTCCACTTT

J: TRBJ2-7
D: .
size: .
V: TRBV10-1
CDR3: CASSELPDSYEQYF
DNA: TGCGCCAGCAGTGAGCTCCCAGACTCCTACGAGCAGTACTTC

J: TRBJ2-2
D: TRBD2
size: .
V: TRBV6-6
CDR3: CASSPGGAGELFF
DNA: TGTGCCAGCAGCCCGGGGGGAGCCGGGGAGCTGTTTTTT

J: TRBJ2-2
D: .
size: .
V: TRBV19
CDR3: CASSIAGVTGELFF
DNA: TGTGCCAGTAGTATTGCAGGGGTCACCGGGGAGCTGTTTTTT

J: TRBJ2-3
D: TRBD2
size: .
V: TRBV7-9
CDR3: CASSSFSGESTDTQYF
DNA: TGTGCCAGCAGCTCCTTTAGCGGGGAAAGCACAGATACGCAGTATTTT

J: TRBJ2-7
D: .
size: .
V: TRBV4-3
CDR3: CASSQALGYEQYF
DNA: TGCGCCAGCAGCCAAGCATTAGGTTACGAGCAGTACTTC

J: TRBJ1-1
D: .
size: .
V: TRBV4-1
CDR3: CASSPPRVGEAFF
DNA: TGCGCCAGCAGCCCCCCCCGTGTTGGTGAAGCTTTCTTT

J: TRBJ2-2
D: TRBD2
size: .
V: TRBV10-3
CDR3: CAISESLAGGPGGELFF
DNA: TGTGCCATCAGTGAGTCTCTAGCGGGAGGGCCCGGCGGGGAGCTGTTTTTT

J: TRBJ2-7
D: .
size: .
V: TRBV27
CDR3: CASSEIQGYEQYF
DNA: TGTGCCAGCAGCGAAATACAGGGCTACGAGCAGTACTTC

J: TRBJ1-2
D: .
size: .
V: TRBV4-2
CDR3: CASSQGLRPDPDDGYTF
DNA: TGTGCCAGCAGCCAAGGCCTTCGGCCAGACCCCGACGATGGCTACACCTTC

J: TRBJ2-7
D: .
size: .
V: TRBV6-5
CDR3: CASSYSVGNEQYF
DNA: TGTGCCAGCAGTTACTCGGTGGGGAACGAGCAGTACTTC

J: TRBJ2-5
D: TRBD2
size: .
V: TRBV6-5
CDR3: CASSWTSEGETQYF
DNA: TGTGCCAGCAGCTGGACTAGCGAGGGAGAGACCCAGTACTTC

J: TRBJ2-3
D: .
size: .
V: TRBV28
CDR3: CASSPRPRGTDTQYF
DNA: TGTGCCAGCAGTCCTCGCCCCAGGGGAACAGATACGCAGTATTTT

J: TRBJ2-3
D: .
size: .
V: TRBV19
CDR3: CASSIVDASTDTQYF
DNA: TGTGCCAGTAGTATAGTAGATGCTAGCACAGATACGCAGTATTTT

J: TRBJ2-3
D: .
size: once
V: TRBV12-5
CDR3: CASGLWRGGDTQYF
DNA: TGTGCTAGTGGTTTGTGGAGAGGTGGGGATACGCAGTATTTT

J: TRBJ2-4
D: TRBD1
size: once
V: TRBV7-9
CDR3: CASIAGTGGPTGKNIQYF
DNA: TGTGCCAGCATCGCCGGGACAGGTGGGCCTACGGGCAAAAACATTCAGTACTTC

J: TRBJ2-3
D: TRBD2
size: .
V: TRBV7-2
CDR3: CASSPGDLGPGLAADTQYF
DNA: TGTGCCAGCAGCCCCGGGGACCTCGGTCCCGGACTAGCGGCAGATACGCAGTATTTT

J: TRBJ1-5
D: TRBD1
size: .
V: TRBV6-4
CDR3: CASSDASFGTGQTSNQPQHF
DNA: TGTGCCAGCAGTGATGCTTCTTTCGGGACAGGGCAGACTAGCAATCAGCCCCAGCATTTT

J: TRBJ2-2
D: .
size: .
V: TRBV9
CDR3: CASSVVGTGELFF
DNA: TGTGCCAGCAGCGTCGTAGGCACCGGGGAGCTGTTTTTT

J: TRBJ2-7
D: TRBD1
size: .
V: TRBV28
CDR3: CASSPVGQGYEQYF
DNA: TGTGCCAGCAGTCCAGTAGGACAGGGTTACGAGCAGTACTTC

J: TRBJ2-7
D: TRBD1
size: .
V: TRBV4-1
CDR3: CASSQDRQGSYEQYF
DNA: TGCGCCAGCAGCCAAGATAGACAGGGCTCCTACGAGCAGTACTTC

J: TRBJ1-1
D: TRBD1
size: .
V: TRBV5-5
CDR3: CASSGRGQMNTEAFF
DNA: TGTGCCAGCAGCGGGAGGGGACAGATGAACACTGAAGCTTTCTTT

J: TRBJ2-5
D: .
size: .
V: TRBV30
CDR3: CAWSVGGQETQYF
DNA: TGTGCCTGGAGTGTAGGGGGGCAAGAGACCCAGTACTTC

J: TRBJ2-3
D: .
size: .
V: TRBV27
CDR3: CASSLGAGPNTDTQYF
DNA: TGTGCCAGCAGTTTGGGAGCGGGCCCCAACACAGATACGCAGTATTTT